Listed below are T cell receptor beta chains from one sample, sequenced in a study of T cells in tuberculosis. Only in-frame clones appear in the TCRdb table, and some are missing; sequencing was by immunoSEQ multiplex PCR. The sample holds some 31,000 clones, around 90% seen once. The material was PBMCs, obtained at tuberculosis diagnosis. The receptor source for this set is an adult with tuberculosis. CDR3s include the opening cysteine and the closing phenylalanine or tryptophan. Fields, in order: V gene, D gene, clone size, J gene, CDR3 DNA, CDR3 protein. A D gene is named only where the DNA matches it firmly. Size is stated for part of the rows, as once, few or many counts, or as a class when the clone is expanded.

V: TRBV2; D: -; size: once; J: TRBJ2-2; DNA: TGTGCCAGCAGTGACAGGGGGAACACCGGGGAGCTGTTTTTT; CDR3: CASSDRGNTGELFF
V: TRBV6-1; D: -; size: -; J: TRBJ1-3; DNA: TGTGCCAGCAGCGAAGGGAGGGTCGGGAACACCATATATTTT; CDR3: CASSEGRVGNTIYF
V: TRBV6-6; D: TRBD1; size: -; J: TRBJ2-7; DNA: TGTGCCAGCAGTTCCATAGACAGGGGGCTCACCTACGAGCAGTACTTC; CDR3: CASSSIDRGLTYEQYF
V: TRBV10-3; D: TRBD1; size: -; J: TRBJ1-1; DNA: TGTGCCATCAGCGGACAGGGAGGCACTGAAGCTTTCTTT; CDR3: CAISGQGGTEAFF
V: TRBV19; D: TRBD1; size: -; J: TRBJ1-6; DNA: TGTGCCAGTAGTATGGAGACAGGGCGAAATTCACCCCTCCACTTT; CDR3: CASSMETGRNSPLHF
V: TRBV9; D: -; size: -; J: TRBJ1-5; DNA: TGTGCCAGCAGCTCCTCGGGGCAGCCCCAGCATTTT; CDR3: CASSSSGQPQHF
V: TRBV4-1; D: -; size: -; J: TRBJ1-5; DNA: TGCGCCAGCAGCCAAGATTCGGGCAGGGGCCCCAATCAGCCCCAGCATTTT; CDR3: CASSQDSGRGPNQPQHF
V: TRBV10-3; D: -; size: -; J: TRBJ1-1; DNA: TGTGCCATCAGTAAAAGTCGGCTTGAGGCTGAAGCTTTCTTT; CDR3: CAISKSRLEAEAFF
V: TRBV9; D: -; size: -; J: TRBJ1-2; DNA: TGTGCCAGCAGACTATCTACGGCGCGTGTTCGTGGTGGCTACACCTTC; CDR3: CASRLSTARVRGGYTF
V: TRBV28; D: TRBD1; size: -; J: TRBJ1-5; DNA: TGTGCCACGATGACAGGGGACGGGGTAGGTCAGCCCCAGCATTTT; CDR3: CATMTGDGVGQPQHF
V: TRBV19; D: -; size: few; J: TRBJ2-7; DNA: TGTGCCAGTAGTGAACCGAACTTCCTAGCGAAGTACTTC; CDR3: CASSEPNFLAKYF
V: TRBV27; D: -; size: -; J: TRBJ2-1; DNA: TGTGCCAGCAGTTCCGGACGGGGGAGCTCCTACAATGAGCAGTTCTTC; CDR3: CASSSGRGSSYNEQFF
V: TRBV9; D: -; size: -; J: TRBJ1-1; DNA: TGTGCCAGCAGCGTAGGGTGGGGCAGTCGGAACACTGAAGCTTTCTTT; CDR3: CASSVGWGSRNTEAFF
V: TRBV7-2; D: TRBD1; size: -; J: TRBJ1-1; DNA: TGTGCCAGCAGCCCCAGACAGGGGACAATGAACACTGAAGCTTTCTTT; CDR3: CASSPRQGTMNTEAFF
V: TRBV6-5; D: TRBD2; size: -; J: TRBJ2-7; DNA: TGTGCCAGCAGTTACTCGAGTGGCGGGAGCCACGAGCAGTACTTC; CDR3: CASSYSSGGSHEQYF
V: TRBV2; D: TRBD1; size: -; J: TRBJ1-5; DNA: TGTGCCAGCCGCACCGGGACAGGGGGTGGTCAGCCCCAGCATTTT; CDR3: CASRTGTGGGQPQHF
V: TRBV7-2; D: TRBD1; size: -; J: TRBJ1-6; DNA: TGTGCCAGCAGCCCCCGGGACAGGGGAAATTCACCCCTCCACTTT; CDR3: CASSPRDRGNSPLHF
V: TRBV5-8; D: -; size: -; J: TRBJ1-2; DNA: TGTGCCAGCAGCTCGACACCCAACTATGGCTACACCTTC; CDR3: CASSSTPNYGYTF
V: TRBV6-5; D: -; size: -; J: TRBJ1-1; DNA: TGTGCCAGCAGTTACCAGATTCGACACGCTGAAGCTTTCTTT; CDR3: CASSYQIRHAEAFF
V: TRBV30; D: TRBD2; size: -; J: TRBJ2-5; DNA: TGTGCCTGGACAGGACGAGCGGGGGGGCCTATAGAGACCCAGTACTTC; CDR3: CAWTGRAGGPIETQYF
V: TRBV28; D: TRBD2; size: -; J: TRBJ2-5; DNA: TGTGCCAGCAACCCCAAGGGACTAGCGGGAGTAGGGACCCAGTACTTC; CDR3: CASNPKGLAGVGTQYF
V: TRBV19; D: TRBD1; size: -; J: TRBJ1-1; DNA: TGTGCCAGTAGTGGGGAACGGGACAGCAACACTGAAGCTTTCTTT; CDR3: CASSGERDSNTEAFF
V: TRBV2; D: -; size: -; J: TRBJ2-5; DNA: TGTGCCAGCAGTGAAATGTCCGCAGGGTTGAAGACCCAGTACTTC; CDR3: CASSEMSAGLKTQYF
V: TRBV30; D: -; size: -; J: TRBJ1-2; DNA: TGTGCCTGGAAGAAGGTGACACCTATCTTCGGCTACACCTTC; CDR3: CAWKKVTPIFGYTF
V: TRBV19; D: TRBD1; size: -; J: TRBJ1-2; DNA: TGTGCCAGTAGAGCAGGGGGACAGGGGTATGGCTACACCTTC; CDR3: CASRAGGQGYGYTF
V: TRBV2; D: TRBD1; size: once; J: TRBJ2-2; DNA: TGTGCCATCCGACGGGACAGGGACACCGGGGAGCTGTTTTTT; CDR3: CAIRRDRDTGELFF
V: TRBV2; D: -; size: -; J: TRBJ2-7; DNA: TGTGCCAGCACCCCAATGGGTGGGACATCCACCTACGAGCAGTACTTC; CDR3: CASTPMGGTSTYEQYF
V: TRBV9; D: -; size: -; J: TRBJ1-2; DNA: TGTGCCAGCAGCGTAGATCAGGGGCCTGTCTATGGCTACACCTTC; CDR3: CASSVDQGPVYGYTF